One and the same sample provided the 7 T cell receptor beta chains below, sequenced in a study of T cell responses to AZD1222 COVID-19 vaccine (dated by TCRdb to 2020 to 2022). What the time point label conveys for this sample: about 28 days (+/-7) after the second vaccine dose. Library preparation used the immunoSEQ multiplex PCR assay. TCRdb mirrors the immuneACCESS table, restricted to in-frame sequences. Some clones are absent from its copies; in checked studies, under half trace to an unresolved V gene, and the reason for the others is unknown. For this sample there are approximately 130,000 clones; approximately 82% appear just once. The ten largest clones take up over 25% of the sample. The input for sequencing was peripheral blood, taken 28 days after the second AZD1222 dose. These receptors all come from an adult who received the AZD1222 COVID-19 vaccine.

The CDR3 bases are TGTGCCAGCAGGGGGACGGGGAACACTGAAGCTTTCTTT. Translated, it gives CASRGTGNTEAFF. The rearrangement uses TRBV2 and TRBJ1-1; possible D gene TRBD1, 5 bases. Germline values: CDR1 SNHLY, CDR2 FYNNEI. V was clipped by 6 bases and J by 1 base, with 9 bases between them. The CDR3 is 13 amino acids.

The chain combines TRBV6-5 with TRBJ1-2, with 9 bases aligning to TRBD1. Germline-derived CDR1 and CDR2 are MNHEY and SVGAGI. The CDR3 spans 13 residues. The V and J ends lost 8 bases and 4 bases, in that order; junction bases with no gene match: 5. The CDR3 sequence: CASGGTGSYGYTF. CDR3 nucleotide sequence: TGTGCCAGCGGCGGGACAGGGAGCTATGGCTACACCTTC.

The genes are TRBV9 and TRBJ1-1; D is unclear. Trimming removed 4 bases at V and 2 bases at J, with 12 bases between. The CDR3 extends over 14 amino acids. Germline V lookup: CDR1 SGDLS, CDR2 YYNGEE. The CDR3: CASSPDVSNTEAFF. The DNA of the CDR3 is TGTGCCAGCAGCCCGGACGTGTCCAACACTGAAGCTTTCTTT.

In DNA, the CDR3 is TGCGCCAGCAGTGCTGCTCCCGGGACAGACGGCGAAAAACTGTTTTTT. This gives the protein CASSAAPGTDGEKLFF. This sequence joins TRBV10-1 and TRBJ1-4; 7 nucleotides align to TRBD1. The V and J ends lost 4 bases and 8 bases, in that order; junction bases with no gene match: 13. The CDR3 totals 16 residues. Germline lookup yields CDR1 WNHNN and CDR2 SYGVQD (reference sequence).

The chain combines TRBV29-1 with TRBJ2-5; D perhaps matches TRBD1 (8 bases). This CDR3 is built from 13 residues. Trimming removed 7 bases from V and 5 bases from J, with 17 bases in between. The germline CDR1 and CDR2 sequences are SQVTM and ANQGSEA. The CDR3 DNA reads as TGCAGCGGAATACAGGGGGGGTTTGAGACCCAGTACTTC. It encodes CSGIQGGFETQYF.

This chain links TRBV3-1 (or the pseudogene TRBV3-2) with TRBJ2-2; 7 bases fit TRBD2. V was clipped by 1 base and J by 8 bases; unmatched bases: 4. Germline values: CDR1 LGHDT, CDR2 YNNKEL (reference sequence). CDR3 length: 14 amino acids. The CDR3 region is CASSQGEGRGELFF. Here the CDR3 DNA reads TGTGCCAGCAGCCAAGGGGAGGGGCGAGGGGAGCTGTTTTTT.

The chain is built from TRBV5-4 and TRBJ2-7; TRBD1 agrees at 8 bases. The trim removed 0 bases at V and 2 bases at J, leaving 4 bases unmatched. Germline lookup yields CDR1 SGHNT and CDR2 YYREEE (reference sequence). The CDR3 runs 15 residues. Written as DNA, the CDR3 is TGTGCCAGCAGCTTGGCCGGGGGACAGGCCTACGAGCAGTACTTC. Amino acid sequence: CASSLAGGQAYEQYF.